The 6 T cell receptor beta chains in this list originate from one sample, sequenced in a study of cytomegalovirus exposure and HLA in healthy donors. Both 60 Vbeta primers and 13 Jbeta primers went into the PCR. The protocol was immunoSEQ multiplex PCR, while the TCRdb copy is restricted to in-frame clones and leaves out a portion. Recorded for this sample: roughly 45,000 clones. Sequencing used PBMCs. These receptors all stem from a woman younger than 45 in good health and CMV-seronegative.

The chain has TRBV27 and TRBJ2-6; maybe TRBD2 (5 bases). Trimming removed 3 bases at V and 0 bases at J, with 9 bases between. The CDR3 covers 16 residues. Germline assignment: CDR1 MNHEY and CDR2 SMNVEV (reference sequence). This CDR3 reads CASSFYGNSGANVLTF. The CDR3 DNA follows: TGTGCCAGCAGTTTTTACGGGAACTCTGGGGCCAACGTCCTGACTTTC.

Comments on this clone: The same CDR3 can be traced to other DNA sequences in this sample. The chain employs TRBV20-1 and TRBJ1-3, with D uncertain. Trimming cost V 6 bases and J 4 bases, with 7 bases left between them. This CDR3 is 11 amino acids long. Germline-derived CDR1 and CDR2 are DFQATT and SNEGSKA (reference sequence). The CDR3 protein is CSASRGNTIYF. DNA of the CDR3: TGCAGTGCCTCCCGGGGAAACACCATATATTTT.

The rearrangement uses TRBV30 and TRBJ2-7; the D gene is possibly TRBD1 (6 bases). Trimming removed 2 bases at V and 9 bases at J, with 14 bases between. This CDR3 is built from 12 residues. Germline CDR1 GTSNPN, CDR2 SVGIG (reference sequence). CDR3 DNA: TGTGCCTGGAGTAAACAGGGTTTTAGGCAGTACTTC. Translation: CAWSKQGFRQYF.

The V and J genes are TRBV7-3 and TRBJ2-3; D call uncertain. Per the germline V gene, CDR1 is SGHTA and CDR2 is FQGTGA. The CDR3 length is 14 residues. The V gene lost 2 bases and the J gene lost 0 bases, with 6 bases spanning the gap. This CDR3 reads CASSLVPSTDTQYF. The CDR3 DNA reads TGTGCCAGCAGCTTAGTCCCTAGCACAGATACGCAGTATTTT.

The chain combines TRBV30 with TRBJ1-2; TRBD1 matches 8 bases. J was trimmed by 4 bases and V by 4 bases; bases with no gene match: 8. The germline gives CDR1 GTSNPN, CDR2 SVGIG (reference sequence). CDR3 length equals 14 residues. CDR3: CAWNQGARTYGYTF. CDR3 in DNA: TGTGCCTGGAACCAGGGGGCGCGGACCTATGGCTACACCTTC.

The chain carries TRBV10-3 and TRBJ2-7; perhaps TRBD2 as D (6 bases). Germline V gene sequence: CDR1 ENHRY, CDR2 SYGVKD. The CDR3 runs 13 residues. V gave up 7 bases and J gave up 3 bases, with 13 bases separating them. As DNA, the CDR3 is TGTGCCATCAACCCCGGCGGGGACTACGAGCAGTACTTC. It translates to CAINPGGDYEQYF.